The T cell receptor beta chain under discussion was sequenced for a study of OX40 agonist ivuxolimab in advanced cancers. As for the study in general: Across the patients, intravenous ivuxolimab was delivered every 2 weeks at 0.01 to 10 mg/kg.

General study results and limits: In the 0.1-3.0 mg/kg groups, partial responders showed among the lowest expansion. Not determined was the antigen specificity of the expanded peripheral T cells.

CDR1 and CDR2 (germline): SGDLS, YYNGEE. The CDR3 covers 16 residues. J lost 5 bases, V lost 4 bases, and 12 bases had no gene match. Regarding this clone: Its antigen is as yet unknown.

TCRdb's table, derived via immunoSEQ multiplex PCR, lists solely in-frame clones and lacks some. The table lists approximately 11,000 clones, about nine tenths of them singletons, with around 28% in the top ten. This material consisted of CD4+ or CD8+ T cells sorted from blood, taken in a trial of the OX40 agonist ivuxolimab. V is TRBV9 and J is TRBJ2-3; 8 bases match TRBD2. This clonotype was obtained from an adult with an advanced solid tumor such as melanoma, head and neck, liver or kidney cancer. The CDR3 coding sequence is TGTGCCAGCAGCCTTGAAGAGCGGGAGTGGCTAGATACGCAGTATTTT. This encodes CASSLEEREWLDTQYF.